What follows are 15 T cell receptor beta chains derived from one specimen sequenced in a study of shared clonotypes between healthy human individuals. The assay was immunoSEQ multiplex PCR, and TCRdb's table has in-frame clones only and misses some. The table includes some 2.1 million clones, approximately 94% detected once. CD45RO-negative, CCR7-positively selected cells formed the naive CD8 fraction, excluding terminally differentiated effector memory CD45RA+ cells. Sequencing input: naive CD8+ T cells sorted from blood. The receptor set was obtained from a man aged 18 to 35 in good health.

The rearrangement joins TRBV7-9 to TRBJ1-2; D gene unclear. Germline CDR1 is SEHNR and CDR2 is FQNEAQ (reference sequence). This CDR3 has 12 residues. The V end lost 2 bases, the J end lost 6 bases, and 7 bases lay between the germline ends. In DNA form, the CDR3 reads TGTGCCAGCAGCTTAATGGGGAATGGCTACACCTTC. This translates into CASSLMGNGYTF.

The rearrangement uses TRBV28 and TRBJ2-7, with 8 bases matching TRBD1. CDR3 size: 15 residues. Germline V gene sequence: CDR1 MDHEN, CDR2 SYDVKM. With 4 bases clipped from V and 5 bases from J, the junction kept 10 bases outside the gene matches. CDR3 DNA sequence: TGTGCCAGCAGTTCTGTACGGACAGGGAGGCACGAGCAGTACTTC. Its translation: CASSSVRTGRHEQYF.

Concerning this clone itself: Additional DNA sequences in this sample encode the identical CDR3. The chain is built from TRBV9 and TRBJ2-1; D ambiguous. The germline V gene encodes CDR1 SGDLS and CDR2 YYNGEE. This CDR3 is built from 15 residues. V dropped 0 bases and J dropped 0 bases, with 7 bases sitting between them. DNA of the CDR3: TGTGCCAGCAGCGTAGGAGGCTACTCCTACAATGAGCAGTTCTTC. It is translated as CASSVGGYSYNEQFF.

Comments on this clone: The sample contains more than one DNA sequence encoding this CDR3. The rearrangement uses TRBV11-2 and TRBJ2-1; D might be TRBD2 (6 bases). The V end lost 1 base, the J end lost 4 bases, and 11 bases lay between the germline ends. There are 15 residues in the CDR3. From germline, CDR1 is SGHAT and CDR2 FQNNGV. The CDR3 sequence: CASSLGGGSYNEQFF. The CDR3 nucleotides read TGTGCCAGCAGCTTAGGAGGAGGGTCATACAATGAGCAGTTCTTC.

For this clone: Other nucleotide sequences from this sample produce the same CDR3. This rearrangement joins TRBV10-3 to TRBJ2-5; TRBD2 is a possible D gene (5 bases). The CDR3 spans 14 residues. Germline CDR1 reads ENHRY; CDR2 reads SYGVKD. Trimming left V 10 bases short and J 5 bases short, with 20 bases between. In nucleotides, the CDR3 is TGTGCCACTGGCGTTGCGGGTGGGCTGGAGACCCAGTACTTC. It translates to CATGVAGGLETQYF.

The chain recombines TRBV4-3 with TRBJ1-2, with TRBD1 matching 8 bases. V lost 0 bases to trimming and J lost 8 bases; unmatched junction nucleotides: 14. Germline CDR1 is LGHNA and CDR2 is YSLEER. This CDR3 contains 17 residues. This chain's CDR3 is CASSQDGFRTGIGGYTF. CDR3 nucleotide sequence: TGCGCCAGCAGCCAAGATGGTTTCCGGACAGGGATAGGGGGCTACACCTTC.

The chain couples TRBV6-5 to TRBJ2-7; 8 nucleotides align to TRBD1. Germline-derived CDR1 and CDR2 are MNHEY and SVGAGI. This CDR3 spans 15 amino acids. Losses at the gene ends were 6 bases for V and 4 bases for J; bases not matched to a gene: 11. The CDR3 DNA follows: TGTGCCAGCAGCCGGGACAGGACGCCTTATTACGAGCAGTACTTC. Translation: CASSRDRTPYYEQYF.

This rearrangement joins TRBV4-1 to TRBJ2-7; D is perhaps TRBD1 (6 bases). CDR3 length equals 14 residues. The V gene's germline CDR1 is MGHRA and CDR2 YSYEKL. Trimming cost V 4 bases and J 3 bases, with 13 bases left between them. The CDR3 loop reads CASSRQDRNYEQYF. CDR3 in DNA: TGCGCCAGCAGCCGCCAGGACAGAAACTACGAGCAGTACTTC.

The CDR3 DNA sequence: TGTGCCAGCATGGAGGCAGACCATTACCCCCCTGAGCAGTTCTTC. Translating gives CASMEADHYPPEQFF. The chain couples TRBV6-1 to TRBJ2-1; possible D gene TRBD2, 5 bases. This CDR3 spans 15 amino acids. The V end lost 7 bases, the J end lost 9 bases, and 22 bases lay between the germline ends. The germline V gene has CDR1 MNHNS and CDR2 SASEGT.

The CDR3: CASSHLDYAGDHHEQYF. The CDR3 DNA follows: TGTGCCAGCAGCCATCTGGACTACGCGGGAGATCACCACGAGCAGTACTTC. The V gene is TRBV11-2, the J gene TRBJ2-7; 7 nucleotides line up with TRBD2. The CDR3 is 17 amino acids. Unmatched junction bases numbered 18, after V lost 5 bases and J lost 5 bases. Germline loops: CDR1 SGHAT, CDR2 FQNNGV.

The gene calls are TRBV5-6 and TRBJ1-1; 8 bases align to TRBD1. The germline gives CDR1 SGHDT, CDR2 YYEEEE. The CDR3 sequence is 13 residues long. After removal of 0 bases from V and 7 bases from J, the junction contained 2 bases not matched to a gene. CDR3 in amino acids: CASSLGTGFEAFF. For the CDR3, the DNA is TGTGCCAGCAGCTTGGGGACAGGGTTTGAAGCTTTCTTT.

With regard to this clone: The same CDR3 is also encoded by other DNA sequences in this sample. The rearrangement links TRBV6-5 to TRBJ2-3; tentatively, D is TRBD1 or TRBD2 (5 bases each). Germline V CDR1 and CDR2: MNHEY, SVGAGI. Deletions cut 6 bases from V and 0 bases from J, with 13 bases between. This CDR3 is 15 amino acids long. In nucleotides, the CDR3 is TGTGCCAGCAGCCCACTAGGGGCTAGCACAGATACGCAGTATTTT. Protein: CASSPLGASTDTQYF.

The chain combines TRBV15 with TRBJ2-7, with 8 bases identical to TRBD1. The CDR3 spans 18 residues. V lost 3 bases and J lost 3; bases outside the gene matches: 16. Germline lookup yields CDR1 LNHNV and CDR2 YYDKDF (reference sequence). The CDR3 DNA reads TGTGCCACCAGCAGGGGTGTGAATCTCGGGACAGGAGACTACGAGCAGTACTTC. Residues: CATSRGVNLGTGDYEQYF. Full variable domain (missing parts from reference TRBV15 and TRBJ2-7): DAMVIQNPRYQVTQFGKPVTLSCSQTLNHNVMYWYQQKSSQAPKLLFHYYDKDFNNEADTPDNFQSRRPNTSFCFLDIRSPGLGDTAMYLCATSRGVNLGTGDYEQYFGPGTRLTVT.

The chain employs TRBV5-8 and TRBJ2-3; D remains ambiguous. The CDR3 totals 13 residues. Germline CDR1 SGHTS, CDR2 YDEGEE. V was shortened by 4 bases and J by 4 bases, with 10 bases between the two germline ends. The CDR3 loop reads CASSHGVADTQYF. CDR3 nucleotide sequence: TGTGCCAGCAGCCATGGGGTCGCAGATACGCAGTATTTT.

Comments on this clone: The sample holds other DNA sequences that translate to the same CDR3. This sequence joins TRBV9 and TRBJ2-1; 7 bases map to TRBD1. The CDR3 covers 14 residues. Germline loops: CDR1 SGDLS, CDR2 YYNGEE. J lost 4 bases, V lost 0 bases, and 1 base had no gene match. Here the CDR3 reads CASSVEGAYNEQFF. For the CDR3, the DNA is TGTGCCAGCAGCGTAGAGGGGGCGTACAATGAGCAGTTCTTC.